This T cell receptor (beta chain) derives from a study of shared clonotypes between healthy human individuals. In the case of this clone: Its specificity is not known.

Deep was the level at which the assay was run. Some clones are missing from TCRdb's copy, which holds only in-frame ones; the method was immunoSEQ multiplex PCR. In the table there are some 1,100,000 clones, roughly 74% of which are singletons. Study-wide results and caveats: Having only a few donors restricted how much genetic and exposure-history diversity was captured.

Those who donated were healthy HIV-negative adults, with no recent acute infections or vaccinations reported. Sequencing input: memory CD4+ T cells from PBMCs. Noted subset: CD45RA-negative fraction. The TCR comes from a man in his late teens or twenties in good health. Some clones in this sample may be carry-over from other donors' samples.

DNA for the CDR3: TGTGCCAGCAGTGGGCCCAGCTCCTACGAGCAGTACTTC. Amino acids: CASSGPSSYEQYF. The genes are TRBV6-1 and TRBJ2-7; D is unresolved. This CDR3 comprises 13 residues. Looked up from germline, CDR1 is MNHNS and CDR2 is SASEGT. The V and J ends lost 4 bases and 0 bases respectively, with 7 bases between them.